Shown below are 20 T cell receptor beta chains from a single sample sequenced in a study of CD8+CD57+ T cells in acquired aplastic anemia. Sequencing was done on patients that had shown CD8+CD57+ cell expansion by flow cytometry. Genomic DNA provided the template from which TCR beta VDJ and CDR3 profiles were obtained. In TCRdb, the reads were re-called with MiXCR into one record per CDR3 protein. The profile shows roughly 200,000 distinct CDR3 sequences, about 62% of them singletons. Sequenced input: sorted CD4+, CD8+, or CD8+CD57+ T cells (not recorded which) from PBMCs. The receptors here all came from a human donor with aplastic anemia.

The chain joins TRBV4-3 to TRBJ1-6, with D possibly TRBD1 on 5 matching bases. Trimming removed 3 bases from V and 17 bases from J, with 17 bases in between. The CDR3 has 13 amino acids. Germline values: CDR1 LGHNA, CDR2 YSLEER. The CDR3 loop is CASSHGQGSKFHF. The CDR3 nucleotides are TGCGCCAGCAGCCACGGACAAGGGTCGAAGTTCCACTTT.

The chain carries TRBV19 and TRBJ2-3; no firm D call. Looked up from germline, CDR1 is LNHDA and CDR2 is SQIVND (reference sequence). CDR3 length equals 13 residues. The V gene lost 9 bases and the J gene lost 6 bases, with 16 bases spanning the gap. The CDR3: CASRPSAGDTQYF. The CDR3 coding sequence is TGTGCCAGCCGTCCATCCGCCGGGGATACGCAGTATTTT.

This clonotype occurred once. The chain has TRBV2 and TRBJ2-7; TRBD1 aligns across 7 bases. With 3 bases clipped from V and 3 bases from J, the junction kept 2 bases outside the gene matches. CDR1 and CDR2 from the germline V gene are SNHLY and FYNNEI. The CDR3 is 13 amino acids. CDR3 loop: CASSDNRGYEQYF. Written as DNA, the CDR3 is TGTGCCAGCAGTGACAACAGGGGCTACGAGCAGTACTTC.

In its sample, this clonotype was seen once. The chain uses TRBV2 and TRBJ1-2; D call uncertain. This CDR3 has 14 residues. CDR1 SNHLY and CDR2 FYNNEI come from the germline V gene. V dropped 10 bases and J dropped 7 bases, with 22 bases sitting between them. CDR3 sequence (DNA): TGTGCCACCAGAGATAGAGGTTCGGGAAGTGGCTACACCTTC. As protein: CATRDRGSGSGYTF.

V is TRBV19 and J is TRBJ2-3, with 9 bases identical to TRBD1. Germline V gene data show CDR1 as LNHDA and CDR2 as SQIVND (reference sequence). V lost 7 bases and J lost 5; bases outside the gene matches: 7. The CDR3 has 14 amino acids. CDR3 nucleotides: TGTGCCAGTACCCCAACAGGGGGCCAAGATACGCAGTATTTT. Residues: CASTPTGGQDTQYF.

This sequence joins TRBV7-8 and TRBJ2-5; TRBD2 might be the D (6 bases). Germline V gives CDR1 SGHVS, CDR2 FQNEAQ. This CDR3 region has 14 residues. V was trimmed by 6 bases and J by 4 bases, leaving 15 bases between them. CDR3 DNA sequence: TGTGCCAGCAGTCCGACTAGTTTAGGAGAGACCCAGTACTTC. Its protein product is CASSPTSLGETQYF.

The gene calls are TRBV7-2 and TRBJ2-3, with TRBD2 matching 10 bases. Germline V lookup: CDR1 SGHTA, CDR2 FQGNSA. The CDR3 length is 20 residues. Unmatched junction bases numbered 18, after V lost 3 bases and J lost 3 bases. In nucleotides, the CDR3 is TGTGCCAGCAGCTTCCTTCGAGCGGGAGGGCTCGGTCGTAAGACAGATACGCAGTATTTT. Translating it yields CASSFLRAGGLGRKTDTQYF. Using reference TRBV7-2 and TRBJ2-3 for the parts outside the CDR3, the full variable domain is GAGVSQSPSNKVTEKGKDVELRCDPISGHTALYWYRQSLGQGLEFLIYFQGNSAPDKSGLPSDRFSAERTGGSVSTLTIQRTQQEDSAVYLCASSFLRAGGLGRKTDTQYFGPGTRLTVL.

The count of this clonotype is one. The V and J genes are TRBV10-3 and TRBJ1-2; no firm D call. Germline CDR1 and CDR2: ENHRY and SYGVKD. Trimming shortened V by 4 bases and J by 0 bases, and 6 bases separated the two germline ends. This CDR3 is 13 amino acids long. CDR3 nucleotide sequence: TGTGCCATCAGTGTCGACACTAACTATGGCTACACCTTC. Translating it yields CAISVDTNYGYTF.

CDR3 DNA sequence: TGCAGTGCTAGTGGCGGTGGATCACGGACCTACGAGCAGTACTTC. Encoded protein: CSASGGGSRTYEQYF. The chain employs TRBV20-1 and TRBJ2-7; D uncertain. The CDR3 length is 15 residues. Per the germline V gene, CDR1 is DFQATT and CDR2 is SNEGSKA (reference sequence). Deletions cut 3 bases from V and 2 bases from J, with 17 bases between.

Note on this clonotype: This may be a read error: a much more frequent sequence differs by one nucleotide. This chain connects TRBV11-2 to TRBJ2-3; D possibly matches TRBD1 or TRBD2 (5 bases each). CDR3 size: 13 residues. Germline CDR1 and CDR2: SGHAT and FQNNGV. The CDR3 protein is CVTGLSGGDTQYF. In nucleotides, the CDR3 is TGTGTCACCGGGCTCAGTGGGGGAGATACGCAGTATTTT.

This clonotype occurred a few times. The V and J genes are TRBV14 and TRBJ2-1; no definite D call. CDR1 SGHDN and CDR2 FVKESK come from the germline V gene. The CDR3 extends over 16 amino acids. Trimming removed 0 bases at V and 7 bases at J, with 16 bases between. CDR3 region: CASSQDLTWARNEQFF. DNA for the CDR3: TGTGCCAGCAGCCAAGATTTGACTTGGGCAAGGAATGAGCAGTTCTTC.

As to this clonotype: The CDR3 carries no conserved terminal phenylalanine or tryptophan, so it likely arises from a read error. The J gene is TRBJ2-3, the V gene TRBV5-4; no clear D gene. The CDR3 has 16 residues. V dropped 0 bases and J dropped 2 bases, with 13 bases sitting between them. Germline-derived CDR1 and CDR2 are SGHNT and YYREEE (reference sequence). CDR3 DNA sequence: TGTGCCAGCAGCTTGGGGGTCCCCATTCCCACAGATACGCAGTATGTT. Encoded protein: CASSLGVPIPTDTQYV.

The V and J genes are TRBV2 and TRBJ2-5, with unresolved D. Between the trimmed V and J ends, which lost 6 bases and 2 bases, there was a span of 13 bases. Germline lookup yields CDR1 SNHLY and CDR2 FYNNEI. This CDR3 is 14 amino acids long. CDR3 protein: CASSLGVLQETQYF. DNA of the CDR3: TGTGCCAGCAGCCTTGGGGTACTGCAAGAGACCCAGTACTTC.

The CDR3 coding sequence is TGTGCCAGCAATGGCGGGAGCTCCTACAATGAGCAGTTCTTC. Its protein product is CASNGGSSYNEQFF. The rearrangement joins TRBV12-3 or TRBV12-4 to TRBJ2-1; 7 bases match TRBD2. Germline trimming cut 7 bases from V and 0 bases from J; bases unmatched to any gene: 3. CDR3 length: 14 amino acids.

This clonotype was seen at least ten times. The V gene is TRBV4-1, the J gene TRBJ2-7, with 9 bases that match TRBD1. V lost 3 bases, J lost 3 bases, and 9 bases stayed unmatched. Germline V gene sequence: CDR1 MGHRA, CDR2 YSYEKL. CDR3 length: 16 amino acids. In DNA, the CDR3 is TGCGCCAGCAGCCACCTAATGACAGGGGGTTTCTACGAGCAGTACTTC. This sequence encodes CASSHLMTGGFYEQYF.

This clonotype appeared a few times. V and J are TRBV20-1 and TRBJ2-7; 8 bases agree with TRBD2. Trimming cost V 0 bases and J 5 bases; bases outside gene matches: 9. This CDR3 is 15 amino acids long. Germline V CDR1 and CDR2: DFQATT, SNEGSKA (reference sequence). CDR3 loop: CSARELEREWHEQYF. The CDR3 region has the DNA TGCAGTGCTAGAGAACTAGAGCGGGAGTGGCACGAGCAGTACTTC.

This chain joins TRBV20-1 and TRBJ2-3, with D perhaps matching TRBD2 (6 bases). The CDR3 loop spans 15 amino acids. The germline CDR1 and CDR2 sequences are DFQATT and SNEGSKA (reference sequence). V was pared by 1 base and J by 0 bases, with 11 bases between. The CDR3 DNA follows: TGCAGTGCTAGAGTCCCCGGGACTAGCACAGATACGCAGTATTTT. Amino acids: CSARVPGTSTDTQYF.

The chain recombines TRBV19 with TRBJ1-2; D unresolved. V was shortened by 7 bases and J by 5 bases, with 14 bases between the two germline ends. The CDR3 runs 13 residues. Germline V lookup: CDR1 LNHDA, CDR2 SQIVND (reference sequence). CDR3 loop: CASTRAYSYGYTF. The CDR3 DNA is TGTGCCAGTACGAGGGCCTACAGTTATGGCTACACCTTC.

The sample holds one count of this clonotype. Its ends do not fully match the called genes, so a read error is possible. The V gene is TRBV5-1, the J gene TRBJ1-4; 9 bases map to TRBD1. Germline V gives CDR1 SGHRS, CDR2 YFSETQ. The CDR3 loop spans 15 amino acids. The CDR3 coding sequence is TGCGCCAGCAGCTTAGAGGGACAGGGCGATGATAAACTGTTTTTT. It yields the protein CASSLEGQGDDKLFF.

V is TRBV5-4 and J is TRBJ2-5, with 7 nucleotides matching TRBD2. In germline, CDR1 is SGHNT, CDR2 YYREEE (reference sequence). The CDR3 spans 15 residues. Trimming removed 4 bases from V and 2 bases from J; junction bases left unmatched: 8. The CDR3 DNA follows: TGTGCCAGCAGCGGGGCGGGGGTTCGGCAAGAGACCCAGTACTTC. It yields the protein CASSGAGVRQETQYF.